The clone carrying this T cell receptor (beta chain) has a count of ten or more. The sample belongs to a study of read filtering for tumor transcriptome and immune sequencing. Study information: Whole-transcriptome libraries were prepared after DNase treatment.

From roughly 400 ng of RNA, a library with molecular barcoded alpha/delta and beta/gamma adaptors was made. TCRdb recomputed calls from the reads with MiXCR, one row per CDR3 protein. The sample includes around 65,000 distinct CDR3 sequences, approximately 20% of them seen just once. The germline CDR1 and CDR2 sequences are SQVTM and ANQGSEA. The V gene end was trimmed by 3 bases and the J gene end by 8 bases; junction bases not matched to a gene: 6. CDR3 length equals 12 residues. The sample taken for sequencing was a population of CD138-negative cells sorted from bone marrow. The TCR was taken from a donor at least 40 years old with multiple myeloma. The chain employs TRBV29-1 and TRBJ1-2, with TRBD1 matching 7 bases. The CDR3 here is CSVDEGAGGYTF. DNA for the CDR3: TGCAGCGTTGACGAGGGGGCAGGCGGCTACACCTTC.